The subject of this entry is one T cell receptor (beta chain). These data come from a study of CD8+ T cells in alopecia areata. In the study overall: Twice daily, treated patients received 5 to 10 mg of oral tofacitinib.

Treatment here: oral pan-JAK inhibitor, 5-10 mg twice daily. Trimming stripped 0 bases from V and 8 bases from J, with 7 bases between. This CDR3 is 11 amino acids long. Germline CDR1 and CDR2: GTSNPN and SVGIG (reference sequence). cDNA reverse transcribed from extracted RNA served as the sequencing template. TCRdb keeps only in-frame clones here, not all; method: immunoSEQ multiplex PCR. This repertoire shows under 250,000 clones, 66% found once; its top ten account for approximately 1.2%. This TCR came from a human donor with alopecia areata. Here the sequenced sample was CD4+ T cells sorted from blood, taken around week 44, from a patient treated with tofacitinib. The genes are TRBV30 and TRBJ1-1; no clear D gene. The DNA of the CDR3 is TGTGCCTGGAGTGTTCTGGCGGAAGCTTTCTTT. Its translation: CAWSVLAEAFF.